Each of the 21 T cell receptor beta chains below was sequenced from the same sample in a study of CD8 T cells in ankylosing spondylitis. TCRdb redid the calling of the 5' RACE reads with MiXCR, one entry per CDR3 protein. The repertoire holds some 220,000 distinct CDR3 sequences, with around 8% as singletons. Input material: blood, either unsorted or a sorted T cell fraction (not recorded which). These receptors originate from a female donor with ankylosing spondylitis or in good health (not recorded which).

The sample holds many counts of this clonotype. The V and J genes are TRBV5-1 and TRBJ1-4; D perhaps matches TRBD1 (5 bases). Trimming shortened V by 4 bases and J by 3 bases, and 13 bases separated the two germline ends. The CDR3 contains 15 residues. CDR1 and CDR2 (germline): SGHRS, YFSETQ. DNA of the CDR3: TGCGCCAGCAGCCCCACCGGGGGAGCTAATGAAAAACTGTTTTTT. It specifies CASSPTGGANEKLFF.

This clonotype was counted at least ten times. The rearrangement links TRBV11-2 to TRBJ2-1; D is possibly TRBD2 (5 bases). CDR1 is SGHAT and CDR2 is FQNNGV in the germline V gene. CDR3 length equals 14 residues. The V gene lost 1 base and the J gene lost 7 bases, with 11 bases spanning the gap. The CDR3 region is CASSLVAGLNEQFF. In DNA, the CDR3 is TGTGCCAGCAGCTTAGTGGCGGGCCTTAATGAGCAGTTCTTC.

This clonotype was recorded many times. V and J are TRBV7-9 and TRBJ2-6; a weak D match, TRBD1 (6 bases). Per the germline V gene, CDR1 is SEHNR and CDR2 is FQNEAQ (reference sequence). The CDR3 is 16 amino acids. V shed 4 bases and J shed 2 bases, with 12 bases lying between them. The CDR3 here is CASSYMYRAGANVLTF. In nucleotides, the CDR3 is TGTGCCAGCAGCTACATGTACAGGGCTGGGGCCAACGTCCTGACTTTC.

Many counts were recorded for this clonotype. The CDR3, as DNA: TGTGCCAGCAGTTTTAGGGAGACCCAGTACTTC. Amino acids: CASSFRETQYF. The chain recombines TRBV12-3 or TRBV12-4 with TRBJ2-5, with D uncertain. V lost 3 bases and J 5 bases, leaving 4 bases between the germline ends. The CDR3 runs 11 residues.

This clonotype occurred many times. The chain combines TRBV6-2 or TRBV6-3 with TRBJ2-1; D is ambiguous. CDR3 length: 14 residues. Germline V CDR1 and CDR2: MNHEY, SVGEGT. Trimming took off 2 bases at V and 0 bases at J, with 5 bases between the two ends. This chain's CDR3 is CASSYPSSYNEQFF. The CDR3 DNA sequence: TGTGCCAGCAGTTACCCGAGCTCCTACAATGAGCAGTTCTTC.

The sample holds many counts of this clonotype. This chain links TRBV20-1 with TRBJ2-1, with D perhaps given as TRBD1 or TRBD2 (6 bases each). Germline CDR1 reads DFQATT; CDR2 reads SNEGSKA (reference sequence). V lost 0 bases, J lost 10 bases, and 16 bases lay in between. The CDR3 sequence is 14 residues long. CDR3 residues: CSARDDKRRGEQFF. The CDR3 DNA reads TGCAGTGCTAGAGATGATAAGCGGAGGGGGGAGCAGTTCTTC.

This clonotype was seen a handful of times. The V and J genes are TRBV18 and TRBJ2-1; D may be TRBD1 or TRBD2 (6 bases each). There are 19 residues in the CDR3. V lost 3 bases to trimming and J lost 1 base, with 22 bases between them. Germline V CDR1 and CDR2: KGHSH, LQKENI. In DNA form, the CDR3 reads TGTGCCAGCTCACCTTCCGGGACATCTATCGGGGGTTCCTACAATGAGCAGTTCTTC. This codes for CASSPSGTSIGGSYNEQFF.

The sample holds many counts of this clonotype. This chain uses TRBV12-3 or TRBV12-4 with TRBJ2-7; D is undetermined. V lost 3 bases, J lost 2 bases, and 11 bases lay in between. The CDR3 extends over 14 amino acids. CDR3 sequence reads: CASSLADATYEQYF. DNA of the CDR3: TGTGCCAGCAGTTTGGCTGACGCTACCTACGAGCAGTACTTC.

This clonotype was seen ten or more times. The chain has TRBV7-3 and TRBJ2-7; D is uncertain. V was trimmed by 5 bases and J by 6 bases, leaving 17 bases between them. The CDR3 extends over 14 amino acids. Looked up from germline, CDR1 is SGHTA and CDR2 is FQGTGA. The DNA for the CDR3 is TGTGCCAGCAGCCGGGCCGGTGGGGTGGGCGAGCAGTACTTC. Its protein is CASSRAGGVGEQYF.

This clonotype was found many times. This chain links TRBV29-1 with TRBJ2-5; D is undetermined. Trimming cost V 4 bases and J 3 bases, with 9 bases left between them. Germline CDR1 reads SQVTM; CDR2 reads ANQGSEA. The CDR3 runs to 12 residues. CDR3 sequence (DNA): TGCAGCGTTGTAGGCAATGAAGAGACCCAGTACTTC. This translates into CSVVGNEETQYF.

This clonotype has a count of ten or more. V and J are TRBV7-8 and TRBJ2-1; TRBD2 matches at 7 bases. V shed 5 bases and J 2 bases; nucleotides not matched to a gene: 12. Germline lookup yields CDR1 SGHVS and CDR2 FQNEAQ. The CDR3 consists of 17 residues. This chain's CDR3 is CASSQAGLAATYNEQFF. CDR3 sequence (DNA): TGTGCCAGCAGCCAGGCGGGGCTAGCGGCCACCTACAATGAGCAGTTCTTC.

This clonotype has at least ten counts. The V gene is TRBV18, the J gene TRBJ1-1, with D unclear. Trimming removed 1 base from V and 4 bases from J, with 13 bases in between. The CDR3 is made up of 15 amino acids. Germline V lookup: CDR1 KGHSH, CDR2 LQKENI. CDR3 nucleotide sequence: TGTGCCAGCTCACCACAATCCGAGGGCGGCACTGAAGCTTTCTTT. Residues: CASSPQSEGGTEAFF. Together with reference TRBV18 and TRBJ1-1, the CDR3 gives the full variable domain: NAGVMQNPRHLVRRRGQEARLRCSPMKGHSHVYWYRQLPEEGLKFMVYLQKENIIDESGMPKERFSAEFPKEGPSILRIQQVVRGDSAAYFCASSPQSEGGTEAFFGQGTRLTVV.

The chain uses TRBV10-1 and TRBJ2-2; D gene uncertain. This CDR3 has 14 residues. Germline loops: CDR1 WNHNN, CDR2 SYGVQD (reference sequence). V shed 5 bases and J shed 6 bases, with 13 bases lying between them. DNA of the CDR3: TGCGCCAGCAGTAGGAACGCGGTTTCCGGGGAGCTGTTTTTT. This sequence encodes CASSRNAVSGELFF.

This clonotype appeared many times. The chain uses TRBV6-2 or TRBV6-3 and TRBJ1-2; perhaps TRBD1 as D (6 bases). CDR3 length: 17 residues. The germline V gene has CDR1 MNHEY and CDR2 SVGEGT. Deletions cut 7 bases from V and 4 bases from J, with 25 bases between. The CDR3 nucleotides are TGTGCCAGCACCTCGCGGCAGGGGAGCTTCTCCCCCTATGGCTACACCTTC. Its protein product is CASTSRQGSFSPYGYTF.

This clonotype was seen at least ten times. The chain couples TRBV5-1 to TRBJ2-1; a possible D gene is TRBD2 (6 bases). Germline-derived CDR1 and CDR2 are SGHRS and YFSETQ. The CDR3 is made up of 15 amino acids. V was clipped by 0 bases and J by 14 bases, with 21 bases between them. The CDR3 region has the DNA TGCGCCAGCAGCTTGGTTACGGGAGTTCTTAATGGGGAGTTCTTC. It encodes CASSLVTGVLNGEFF. Using reference TRBV5-1 and TRBJ2-1 for the parts outside the CDR3, the full variable domain is KAGVTQTPRYLIKTRGQQVTLSCSPISGHRSVSWYQQTPGQGLQFLFEYFSETQRNKGNFPGRFSGRQFSNSRSEMNVSTLELGDSALYLCASSLVTGVLNGEFFGPGTRLTVL.

Many counts were recorded for this clonotype. V gene TRBV7-2 combines with J gene TRBJ2-7; tentative D call: TRBD2 (6 bases). V shed 1 base and J shed 2 bases, with 15 bases lying between them. Germline CDR1 is SGHTA and CDR2 is FQGNSA. This CDR3 spans 16 amino acids. The DNA of the CDR3 is TGTGCCAGCAGCTTAGTCGGGGCGGGACCTCCCTACGAGCAGTACTTC. Protein product: CASSLVGAGPPYEQYF.

Comments on this clonotype: This may be a read error: a much more frequent sequence differs by one nucleotide. The chain combines TRBV6-5 with TRBJ2-5, with D unresolved. CDR1 MNHEY and CDR2 SVGAGI come from the germline V gene. Trimming pared 2 bases from V and 0 bases from J, leaving 7 bases between. This CDR3 contains 14 residues. CDR3 DNA: TGTGCCAGCAGTTACCCGACCAACCAAGAGACCCAGTACTTC. Amino acids: CASSYPTNQETQYF.

There are many counts of this clonotype. The chain carries TRBV6-1 and TRBJ2-1; no clear D. V was shortened by 6 bases and J by 0 bases, with 9 bases between the two germline ends. The CDR3 covers 14 residues. Germline V gene sequence: CDR1 MNHNS, CDR2 SASEGT. This CDR3 reads CASSEFGSYNEQFF. DNA of the CDR3: TGTGCCAGCAGCGAGTTCGGCTCCTACAATGAGCAGTTCTTC.

This clonotype was detected ten times or more. The chain is built from TRBV20-1 and TRBJ2-7; 9 bases are a match to TRBD2. Trimming cost V 1 base and J 4 bases; bases outside gene matches: 5. CDR1 and CDR2 (germline): DFQATT, SNEGSKA (reference sequence). There are 14 residues in the CDR3. CDR3 in DNA: TGCAGTGCTAGAGTAGCGGGAGTTGTGTACGAGCAGTACTTC. Its protein is CSARVAGVVYEQYF.

This clonotype was counted at least ten times. J is TRBJ2-1 and V is TRBV20-1; perhaps TRBD2 as D (6 bases). CDR3 length equals 14 residues. Germline CDR1 reads DFQATT; CDR2 reads SNEGSKA (reference sequence). V lost 7 bases, J lost 2 bases, and 15 bases lay in between. The CDR3 nucleotides are TGCAGTGTGACTTTAGCGGCCCCCTACAATGAGCAGTTCTTC. Protein product: CSVTLAAPYNEQFF.

CDR3 nucleotides: TGTGCCAGCAGCCCAGTGGGACCCAATGAGCAGTTCTTC. Amino acids: CASSPVGPNEQFF. This chain links TRBV7-2 with TRBJ2-1; either TRBD1 or TRBD2 may fit D (5 bases each). The V end was cut by 5 bases, the J end by 6 bases, with 11 bases between. The CDR3 has 13 residues. CDR1 is SGHTA, CDR2 FQGNSA, per germline.